The sequence of this TCR beta chain was determined in a study of blood T cell repertoires in COVID-19. Study details: Italy, Spain and the United States were the sources of the convalescent and acute COVID-19 samples.

TCRdb's copy holds only in-frame clones and misses some; the assay was immunoSEQ multiplex PCR. The sample consists of roughly 88,000 clones, around 85% of them appearing once. In this sample, this clone turned up a few times. The CDR3 totals 12 residues. Trimming cost V 1 base and J 5 bases, with 3 bases left between them. CDR1 and CDR2 (germline): SGDLS, YYNGEE. The rearrangement links TRBV9 to TRBJ2-2; D is uncertain. The sample taken for sequencing was peripheral blood. The receptor was isolated from a woman over 75 with active or convalescent COVID-19. Here the CDR3 DNA reads TGTGCCAGCAGCGTACTTACCGGGGAGCTGTTTTTT. It translates to CASSVLTGELFF. Based on the CDR3 plus reference TRBV9 and TRBJ2-2, the full variable domain is DSGVTQTPKHLITATGQRVTLRCSPRSGDLSVYWYQQSLDQGLQFLIQYYNGEERAKGNILERFSAQQFPDLHSELNLSSLELGDSALYFCASSVLTGELFFGEGSRLTVL.